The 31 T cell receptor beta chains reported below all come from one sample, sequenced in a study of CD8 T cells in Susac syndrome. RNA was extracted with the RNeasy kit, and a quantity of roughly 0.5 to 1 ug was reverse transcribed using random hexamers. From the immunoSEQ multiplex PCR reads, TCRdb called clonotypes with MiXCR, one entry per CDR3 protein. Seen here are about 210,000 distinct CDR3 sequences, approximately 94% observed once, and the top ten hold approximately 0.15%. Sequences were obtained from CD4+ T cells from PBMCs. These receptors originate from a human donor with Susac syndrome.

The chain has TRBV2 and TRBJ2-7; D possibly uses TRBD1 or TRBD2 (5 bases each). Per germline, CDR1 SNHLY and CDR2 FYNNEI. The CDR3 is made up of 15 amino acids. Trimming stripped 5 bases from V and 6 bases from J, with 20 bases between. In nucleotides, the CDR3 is TGTGCCAGCAGTCCGACAGCAGCGGCACCCGGCGAGCAGTACTTC. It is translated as CASSPTAAAPGEQYF.

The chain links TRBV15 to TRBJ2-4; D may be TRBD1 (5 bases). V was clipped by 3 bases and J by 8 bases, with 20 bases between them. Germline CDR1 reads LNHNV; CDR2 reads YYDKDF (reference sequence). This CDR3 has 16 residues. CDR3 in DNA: TGTGCCACCAGCAGGACCTCGGCTGCAGGGAAGGACATTCAGTACTTC. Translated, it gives CATSRTSAAGKDIQYF. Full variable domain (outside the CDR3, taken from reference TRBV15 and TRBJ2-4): DAMVIQNPRYQVTQFGKPVTLSCSQTLNHNVMYWYQQKSSQAPKLLFHYYDKDFNNEADTPDNFQSRRPNTSFCFLDIRSPGLGDTAMYLCATSRTSAAGKDIQYFGAGTRLSVL.

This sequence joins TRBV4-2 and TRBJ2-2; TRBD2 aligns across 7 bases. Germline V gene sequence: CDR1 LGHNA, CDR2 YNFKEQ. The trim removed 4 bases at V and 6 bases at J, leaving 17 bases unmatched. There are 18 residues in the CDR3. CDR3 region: CASSRRILTSDMAGELFF. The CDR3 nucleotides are TGTGCCAGCAGCCGACGGATCCTAACTAGCGACATGGCCGGGGAGCTGTTTTTT.

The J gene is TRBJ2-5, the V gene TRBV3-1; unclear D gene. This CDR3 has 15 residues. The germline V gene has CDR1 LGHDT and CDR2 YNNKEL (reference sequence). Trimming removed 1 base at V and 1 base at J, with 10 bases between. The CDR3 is CASSQGRLTQETQYF. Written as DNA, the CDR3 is TGTGCCAGCAGCCAAGGGCGGCTAACCCAAGAGACCCAGTACTTC.

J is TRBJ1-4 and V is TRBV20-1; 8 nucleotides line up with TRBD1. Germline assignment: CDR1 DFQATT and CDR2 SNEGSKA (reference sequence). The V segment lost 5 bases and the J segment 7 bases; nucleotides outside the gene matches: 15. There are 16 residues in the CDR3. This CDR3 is CSASSYRDRPSEKLFF. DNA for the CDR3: TGCAGTGCTTCATCCTATAGGGACAGGCCAAGTGAAAAACTGTTTTTT.

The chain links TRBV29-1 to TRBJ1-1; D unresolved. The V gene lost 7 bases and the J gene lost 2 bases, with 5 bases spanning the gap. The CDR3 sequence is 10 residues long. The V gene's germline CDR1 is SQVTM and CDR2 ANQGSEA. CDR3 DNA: TGCAGCGGGGCCAACACTGAAGCTTTCTTT. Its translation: CSGANTEAFF.

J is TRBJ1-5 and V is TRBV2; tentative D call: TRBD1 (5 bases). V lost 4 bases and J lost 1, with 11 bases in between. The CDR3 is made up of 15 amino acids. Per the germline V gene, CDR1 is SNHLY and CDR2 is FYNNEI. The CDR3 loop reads CASSVAGQSNQPQHF. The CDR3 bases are TGTGCCAGCAGTGTAGCAGGGCAAAGCAATCAGCCCCAGCATTTT.

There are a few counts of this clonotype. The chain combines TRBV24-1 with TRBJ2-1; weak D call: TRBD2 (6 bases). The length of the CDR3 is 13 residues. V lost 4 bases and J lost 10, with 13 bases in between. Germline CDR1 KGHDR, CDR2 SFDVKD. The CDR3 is CATSETGRLEQFF. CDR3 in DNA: TGTGCCACCAGTGAAACGGGGAGGTTGGAGCAGTTCTTC.

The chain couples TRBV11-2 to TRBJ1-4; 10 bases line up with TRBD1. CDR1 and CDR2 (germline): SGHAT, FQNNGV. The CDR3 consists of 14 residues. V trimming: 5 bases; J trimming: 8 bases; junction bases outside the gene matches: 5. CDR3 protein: CASSTDRGREKLFF. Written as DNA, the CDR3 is TGTGCCAGCAGCACGGACAGGGGGAGAGAAAAACTGTTTTTT.

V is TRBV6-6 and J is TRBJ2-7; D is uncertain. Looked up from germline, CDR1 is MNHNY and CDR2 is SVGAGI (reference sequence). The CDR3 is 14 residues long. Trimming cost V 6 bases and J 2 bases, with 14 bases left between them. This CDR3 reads CASRGGASTYEQYF. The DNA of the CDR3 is TGTGCCAGCAGAGGCGGAGCTTCTACCTACGAGCAGTACTTC.

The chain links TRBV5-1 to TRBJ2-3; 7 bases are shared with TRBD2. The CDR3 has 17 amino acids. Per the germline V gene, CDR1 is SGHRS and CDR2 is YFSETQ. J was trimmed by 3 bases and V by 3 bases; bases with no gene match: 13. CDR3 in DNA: TGCGCCAGCAGCTGGCGGGGGATGGGGCATGGAACAGATACGCAGTATTTT. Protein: CASSWRGMGHGTDTQYF.

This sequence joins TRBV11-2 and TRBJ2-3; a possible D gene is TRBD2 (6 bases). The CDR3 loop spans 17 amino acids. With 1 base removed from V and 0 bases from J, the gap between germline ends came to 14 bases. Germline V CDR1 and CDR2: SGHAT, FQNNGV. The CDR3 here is CASSLGRAGLSTDTQYF. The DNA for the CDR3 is TGTGCCAGCAGCTTAGGGAGGGCAGGACTAAGCACAGATACGCAGTATTTT. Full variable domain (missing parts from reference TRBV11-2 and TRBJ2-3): EAGVAQSPRYKIIEKRQSVAFWCNPISGHATLYWYQQILGQGPKLLIQFQNNGVVDDSQLPKDRFSAERLKGVDSTLKIQPAKLEDSAVYLCASSLGRAGLSTDTQYFGPGTRLTVL.

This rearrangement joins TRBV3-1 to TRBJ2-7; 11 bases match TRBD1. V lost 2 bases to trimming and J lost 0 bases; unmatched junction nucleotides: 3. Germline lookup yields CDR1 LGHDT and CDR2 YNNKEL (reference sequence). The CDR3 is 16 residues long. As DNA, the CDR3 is TGTGCCAGCAGCCAAAGAGGGACAGGGGGCTCCTACGAGCAGTACTTC. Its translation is CASSQRGTGGSYEQYF.

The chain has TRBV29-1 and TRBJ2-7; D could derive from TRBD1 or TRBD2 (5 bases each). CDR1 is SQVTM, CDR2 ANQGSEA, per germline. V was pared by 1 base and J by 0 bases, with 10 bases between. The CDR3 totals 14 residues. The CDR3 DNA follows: TGCAGCGTTGAAGGGGGACGTGGCTCCTACGAGCAGTACTTC. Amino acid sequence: CSVEGGRGSYEQYF.

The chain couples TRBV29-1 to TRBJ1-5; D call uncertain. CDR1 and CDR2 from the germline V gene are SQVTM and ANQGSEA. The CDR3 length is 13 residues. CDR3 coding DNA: TGCGCCGGAAGTGAAGGGATGTATCAGCCCCAGCATTTT. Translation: CAGSEGMYQPQHF.

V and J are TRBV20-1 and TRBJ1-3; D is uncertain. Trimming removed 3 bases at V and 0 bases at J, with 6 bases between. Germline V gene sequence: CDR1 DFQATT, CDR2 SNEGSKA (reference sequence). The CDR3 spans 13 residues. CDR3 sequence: CSASLSSGNTIYF. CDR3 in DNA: TGCAGTGCTAGTCTTAGCTCTGGAAACACCATATATTTT.

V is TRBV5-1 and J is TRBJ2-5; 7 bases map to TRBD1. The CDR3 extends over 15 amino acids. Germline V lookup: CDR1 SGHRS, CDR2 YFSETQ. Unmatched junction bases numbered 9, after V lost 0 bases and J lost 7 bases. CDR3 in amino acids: CASSLDRGTPGTQYF. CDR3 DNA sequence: TGCGCCAGCAGCTTGGACAGGGGCACCCCGGGGACCCAGTACTTC.

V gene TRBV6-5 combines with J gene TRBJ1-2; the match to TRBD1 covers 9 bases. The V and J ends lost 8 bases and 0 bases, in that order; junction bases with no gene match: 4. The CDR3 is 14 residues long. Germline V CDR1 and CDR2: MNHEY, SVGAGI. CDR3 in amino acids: CASRYRGPNYGYTF. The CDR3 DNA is TGTGCCAGCCGATACAGGGGGCCTAACTATGGCTACACCTTC.

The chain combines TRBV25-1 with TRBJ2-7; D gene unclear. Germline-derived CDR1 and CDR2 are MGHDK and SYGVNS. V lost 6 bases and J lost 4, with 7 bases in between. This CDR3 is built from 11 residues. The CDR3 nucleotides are TGTGCCAGCAGGACCCTATACGAGCAGTACTTC. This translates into CASRTLYEQYF.

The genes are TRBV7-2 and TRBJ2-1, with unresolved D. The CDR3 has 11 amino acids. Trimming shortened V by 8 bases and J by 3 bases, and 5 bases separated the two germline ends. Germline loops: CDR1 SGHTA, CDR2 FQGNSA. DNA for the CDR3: TGTGCCAGCGAATACTACAATGAGCAGTTCTTC. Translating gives CASEYYNEQFF.

The DNA for the CDR3 is TGCAGTGCTAGAGTAATGGGCTTTGGGGAGACCCAGTACTTC. This sequence encodes CSARVMGFGETQYF. The chain uses TRBV20-1 and TRBJ2-5; D not certain. V lost 1 base to trimming and J lost 5 bases, with 14 bases between them. The V gene's germline CDR1 is DFQATT and CDR2 SNEGSKA (reference sequence). The CDR3 runs 14 residues.

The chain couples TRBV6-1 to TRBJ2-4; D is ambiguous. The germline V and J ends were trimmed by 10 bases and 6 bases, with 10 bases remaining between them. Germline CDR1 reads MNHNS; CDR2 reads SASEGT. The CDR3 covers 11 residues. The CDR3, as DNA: TGTGCCACCACAGATTTAAACATTCAGTACTTC. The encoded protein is CATTDLNIQYF.

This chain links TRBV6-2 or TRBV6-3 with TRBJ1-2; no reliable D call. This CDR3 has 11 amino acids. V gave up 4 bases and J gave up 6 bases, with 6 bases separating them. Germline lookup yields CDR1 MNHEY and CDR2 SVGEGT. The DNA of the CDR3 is TGTGCCAGCAGTTTCCCGGATGGCTACACCTTC. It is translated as CASSFPDGYTF.

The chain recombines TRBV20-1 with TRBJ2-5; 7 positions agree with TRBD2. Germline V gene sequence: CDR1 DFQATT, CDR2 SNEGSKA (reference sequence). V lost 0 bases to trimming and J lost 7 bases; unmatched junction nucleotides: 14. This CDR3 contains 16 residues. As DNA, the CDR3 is TGCAGTGCTAGAGAAGGGGAGGGGCCCCTGGGTCGGACCCAGTACTTC. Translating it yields CSAREGEGPLGRTQYF.

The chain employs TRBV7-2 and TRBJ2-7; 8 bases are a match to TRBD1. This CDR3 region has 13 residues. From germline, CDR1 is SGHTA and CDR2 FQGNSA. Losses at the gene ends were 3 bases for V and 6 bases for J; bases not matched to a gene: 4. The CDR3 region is CASSFAGGREQYF. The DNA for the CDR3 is TGTGCCAGCAGCTTTGCAGGGGGCCGCGAGCAGTACTTC.

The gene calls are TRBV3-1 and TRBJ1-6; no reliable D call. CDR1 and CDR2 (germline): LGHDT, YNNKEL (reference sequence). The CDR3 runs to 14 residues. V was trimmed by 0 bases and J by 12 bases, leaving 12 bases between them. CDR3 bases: TGTGCCAGCAGCCAAGACAGCGGACGGCGACCCCTCCACTTT. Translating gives CASSQDSGRRPLHF.

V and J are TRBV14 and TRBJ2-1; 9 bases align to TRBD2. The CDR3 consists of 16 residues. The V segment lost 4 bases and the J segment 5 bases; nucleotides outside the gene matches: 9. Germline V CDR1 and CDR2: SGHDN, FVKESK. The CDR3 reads CASSRQTSGPNNEQFF. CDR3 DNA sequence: TGTGCCAGCAGCCGTCAGACTAGCGGACCAAACAATGAGCAGTTCTTC.

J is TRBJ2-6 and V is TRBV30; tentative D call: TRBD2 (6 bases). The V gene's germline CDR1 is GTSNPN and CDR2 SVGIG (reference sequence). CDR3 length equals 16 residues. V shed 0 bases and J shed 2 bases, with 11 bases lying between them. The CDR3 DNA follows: TGTGCCTGGAGTGTGTATTCGGGGGCTGGGGCCAACGTCCTGACTTTC. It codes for CAWSVYSGAGANVLTF.

CDR3 amino acids: CASSPLEELATEAFF. As DNA, the CDR3 is TGTGCCAGCTCACCGCTCGAGGAGCTGGCCACTGAAGCTTTCTTT. V and J are TRBV18 and TRBJ1-1; the D is unclear. Germline CDR1 KGHSH, CDR2 LQKENI. The CDR3 loop spans 15 amino acids. V was cut by 3 bases and J by 4 bases, with 15 bases left in between.

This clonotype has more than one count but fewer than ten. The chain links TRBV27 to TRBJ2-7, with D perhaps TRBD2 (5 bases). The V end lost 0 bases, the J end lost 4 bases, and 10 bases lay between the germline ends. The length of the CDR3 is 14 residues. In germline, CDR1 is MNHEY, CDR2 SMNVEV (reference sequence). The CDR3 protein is CASSLSSSRYEQYF. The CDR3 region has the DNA TGTGCCAGCAGTTTATCATCTAGCAGATACGAGCAGTACTTC.

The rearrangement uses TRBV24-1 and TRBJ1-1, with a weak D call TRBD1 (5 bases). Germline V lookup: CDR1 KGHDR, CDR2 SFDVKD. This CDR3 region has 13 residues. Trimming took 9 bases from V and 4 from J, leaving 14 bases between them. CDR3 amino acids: CATSTGGGTEAFF. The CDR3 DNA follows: TGTGCCACCTCTACCGGGGGGGGCACTGAAGCTTTCTTT.